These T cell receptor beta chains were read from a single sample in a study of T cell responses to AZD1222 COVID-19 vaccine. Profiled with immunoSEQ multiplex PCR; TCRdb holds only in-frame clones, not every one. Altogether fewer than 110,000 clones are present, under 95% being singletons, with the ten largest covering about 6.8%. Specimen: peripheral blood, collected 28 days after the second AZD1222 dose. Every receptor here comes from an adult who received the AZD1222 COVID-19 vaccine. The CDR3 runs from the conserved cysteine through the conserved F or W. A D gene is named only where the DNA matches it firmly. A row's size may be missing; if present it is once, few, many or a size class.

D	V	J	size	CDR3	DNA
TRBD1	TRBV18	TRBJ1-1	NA	CASSPETGGTEAFF	TGTGCCAGCTCACCAGAGACAGGGGGCACTGAAGCTTTCTTT
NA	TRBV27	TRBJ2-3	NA	CASSLNSPLYTDTQYF	TGTGCCAGCAGTTTAAACAGTCCTCTTTACACAGATACGCAGTATTTT
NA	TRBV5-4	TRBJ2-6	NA	CASSLKVSPGANVLTF	TGTGCCAGCAGCTTGAAAGTGTCACCTGGGGCCAACGTCCTGACTTTC
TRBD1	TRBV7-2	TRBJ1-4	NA	CASSLSQGGAEKLFF	TGTGCCAGCAGCTTATCACAGGGGGGAGCGGAAAAACTGTTTTTT
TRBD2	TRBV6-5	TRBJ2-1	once	CASSSPGLEADEQFF	TGTGCCAGCAGTTCCCCGGGACTAGAGGCCGATGAGCAGTTCTTC
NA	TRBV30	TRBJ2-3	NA	CAWSYRVRTDTQYF	TGTGCCTGGAGTTACCGGGTACGCACAGATACGCAGTATTTT
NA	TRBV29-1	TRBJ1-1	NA	CSVFMTALGTEAFF	TGCAGCGTTTTTATGACGGCCCTGGGGACTGAAGCTTTCTTT
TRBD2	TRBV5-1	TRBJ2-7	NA	CASSALAGGTYEQYF	TGCGCCAGCAGCGCACTAGCGGGAGGCACCTACGAGCAGTACTTC
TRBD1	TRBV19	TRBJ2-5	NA	CASRVTGGETQYF	TGTGCCAGTAGGGTGACAGGGGGAGAGACCCAGTACTTC
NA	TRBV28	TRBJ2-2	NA	CASSFSPAVMDTGELFF	TGTGCCAGCAGTTTTTCCCCAGCCGTCATGGACACCGGGGAGCTGTTTTTT
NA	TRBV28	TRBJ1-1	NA	CASNLGAHTEAFF	TGTGCCAGCAACCTCGGAGCCCACACTGAAGCTTTCTTT
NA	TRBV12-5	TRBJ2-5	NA	CAVGTGETQYF	TGTGCCGTTGGGACGGGCGAGACCCAGTACTTC
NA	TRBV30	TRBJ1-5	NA	CAWSVGQSNQPQHF	TGTGCCTGGAGTGTAGGTCAAAGCAATCAGCCCCAGCATTTT
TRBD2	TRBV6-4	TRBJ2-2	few	CASSDSSGGANTGELFF	TGTGCCAGCAGTGACTCGAGCGGGGGGGCTAACACCGGGGAGCTGTTTTTT
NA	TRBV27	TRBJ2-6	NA	CASSLSDSGANVLTF	TGTGCCAGCAGTTTAAGCGATTCGGGGGCCAACGTCCTGACTTTC
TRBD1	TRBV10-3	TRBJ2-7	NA	CAIRPGQGSYEQYF	TGTGCCATTCGACCGGGACAGGGGTCCTACGAGCAGTACTTC
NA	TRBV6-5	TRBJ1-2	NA	CASSYRPSRGGYGYTF	TGTGCCAGCAGTTACCGACCGAGCAGGGGAGGGTATGGCTACACCTTC
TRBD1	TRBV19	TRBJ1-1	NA	CASSLWTGTGAAAEAFF	TGTGCCAGTAGTCTGTGGACCGGGACAGGGGCCGCCGCGGAAGCTTTCTTT
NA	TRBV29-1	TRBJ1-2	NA	CSVEVDPGSGYTF	TGCAGCGTTGAAGTGGACCCAGGGAGCGGCTACACCTTC
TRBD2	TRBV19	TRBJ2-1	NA	CASSRTSAGNEQFF	TGTGCCAGTAGTCGGACTAGCGCGGGGAATGAGCAGTTCTTC
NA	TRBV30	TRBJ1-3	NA	CAWTPGGRSGNTIYF	TGTGCCTGGACCCCGGGGGGACGCTCTGGAAACACCATATATTTT
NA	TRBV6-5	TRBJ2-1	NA	CATAQGLAYNEQFF	TGTGCCACCGCACAGGGCCTCGCATACAATGAGCAGTTCTTC
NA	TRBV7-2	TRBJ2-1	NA	CASSFRGIGHNEQFF	TGTGCCAGCAGCTTTCGGGGAATAGGCCACAATGAGCAGTTCTTC
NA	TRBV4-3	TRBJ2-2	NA	CASSLQRGGELFF	TGCGCCAGCAGCCTTCAAAGAGGCGGGGAGCTGTTTTTT
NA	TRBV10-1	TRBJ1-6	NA	CASGGNGQGSTLHF	TGCGCCAGCGGAGGGAACGGGCAGGGAAGCACCCTCCACTTT
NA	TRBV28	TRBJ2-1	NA	CASSNTESYNEQFF	TGTGCCAGCAGCAATACGGAGTCCTACAATGAGCAGTTCTTC
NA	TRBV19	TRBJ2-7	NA	CASSPRTTATPYEQYF	TGTGCCAGTAGTCCCCGGACGACGGCCACTCCCTACGAGCAGTACTTC
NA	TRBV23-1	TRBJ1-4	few	CASRIHRDETNEKLFF	TGCGCCAGCAGGATTCACAGGGACGAGACTAATGAAAAACTGTTTTTT
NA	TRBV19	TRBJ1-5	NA	CASSGGYNQPQHF	TGTGCCAGTAGTGGGGGGTACAATCAGCCCCAGCATTTT
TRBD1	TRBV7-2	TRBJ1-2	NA	CASSPDRASYGYTF	TGTGCCAGCAGCCCCGACAGGGCGAGCTATGGCTACACCTTC
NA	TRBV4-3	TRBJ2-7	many	CASSQLRDTSYEQYF	TGCGCCAGCAGCCAGCTCCGGGACACATCTTACGAGCAGTACTTC
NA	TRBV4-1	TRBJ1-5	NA	CASSQESGAGNQPQHF	TGCGCCAGCAGCCAAGAATCAGGGGCTGGCAATCAGCCCCAGCATTTT
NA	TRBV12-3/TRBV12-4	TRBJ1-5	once	CASTTLGKPQHF	TGTGCCAGCACCACCTTGGGGAAGCCCCAGCATTTT
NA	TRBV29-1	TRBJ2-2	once	CSVVRGSGGELFF	TGCAGCGTTGTCAGGGGTAGTGGCGGGGAGCTGTTTTTT
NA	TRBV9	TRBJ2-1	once	CASSVEDYNEQFF	TGTGCCAGCAGCGTAGAGGATTACAATGAGCAGTTCTTC
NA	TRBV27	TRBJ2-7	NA	CASSLHRGGYEQYF	TGTGCCAGCAGTTTACACAGGGGAGGGTACGAGCAGTACTTC
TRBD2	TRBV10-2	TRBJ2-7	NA	CASSESIAGPYEQYF	TGCGCCAGCAGTGAGTCGATAGCGGGGCCCTACGAGCAGTACTTC
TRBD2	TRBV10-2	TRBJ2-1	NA	CAPRPAGGYNEQFF	TGCGCCCCCCGTCCAGCGGGGGGGTACAATGAGCAGTTCTTC
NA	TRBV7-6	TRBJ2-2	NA	CASSPITGATTGELFF	TGTGCCAGCAGCCCGATTACGGGGGCAACCACCGGGGAGCTGTTTTTT
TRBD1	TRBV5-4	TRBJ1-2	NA	CASSPGQERTYGYTF	TGTGCCAGCAGCCCGGGACAGGAACGTACCTATGGCTACACCTTC
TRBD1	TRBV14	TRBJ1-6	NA	CASSRVETGVSPLHF	TGTGCCAGCAGCCGAGTGGAGACAGGGGTATCACCCCTCCACTTT
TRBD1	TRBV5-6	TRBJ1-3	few	CASSLPGQIYGNTIYF	TGTGCCAGCAGCTTACCGGGACAGATATACGGAAACACCATATATTTT
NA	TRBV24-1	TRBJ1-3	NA	CATRTDKSGNTIYF	TGTGCCACCCGTACGGACAAGTCTGGAAACACCATATATTTT
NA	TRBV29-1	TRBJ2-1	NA	CSGGTPEQFF	TGCAGCGGAGGGACCCCTGAGCAGTTCTTC
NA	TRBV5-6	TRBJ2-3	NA	CASSLDSFGRPTDTQYF	TGTGCCAGCAGCTTGGACTCTTTCGGCAGGCCCACAGATACGCAGTATTTT
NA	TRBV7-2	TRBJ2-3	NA	CASTRFGDTQYF	TGTGCCAGCACCCGGTTCGGGGATACGCAGTATTTT
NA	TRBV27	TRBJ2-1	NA	CASSLSRWTDSNEQFF	TGTGCCAGCAGTTTATCCCGGTGGACAGACTCCAATGAGCAGTTCTTC
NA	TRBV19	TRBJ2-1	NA	CASAVQGGVFNEQFF	TGTGCCAGCGCCGTTCAGGGAGGTGTATTCAATGAGCAGTTCTTC
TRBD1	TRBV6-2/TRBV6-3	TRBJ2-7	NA	CASSYRPGQGGYEQYF	TGTGCCAGCAGTTACAGGCCGGGACAGGGAGGATACGAGCAGTACTTC
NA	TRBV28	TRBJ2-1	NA	CASSLSEQFF	TGTGCCAGCAGTTTATCTGAGCAGTTCTTC
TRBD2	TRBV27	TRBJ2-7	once	CASSAGLAGGPPTYEQYF	TGTGCCAGCAGTGCCGGACTAGCGGGAGGCCCCCCAACCTACGAGCAGTACTTC
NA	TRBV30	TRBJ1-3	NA	CAWSVLGNTIYF	TGTGCCTGGAGTGTACTAGGAAACACCATATATTTT
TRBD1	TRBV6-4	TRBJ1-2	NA	CASSDRGGMMDGYTF	TGTGCCAGCAGTGACAGAGGGGGCATGATGGATGGCTACACCTTC